This T cell receptor (beta chain) was documented in a study of cytomegalovirus exposure and HLA in healthy donors. This clone was recorded a few times. Vbeta (60) and Jbeta (13) primers were used in the PCR. Produced via immunoSEQ multiplex PCR; TCRdb's table is partial and in-frame only. The repertoire has approximately 200,000 clones, more than 65% of them found once; the top ten carry approximately 1.5%. The germline gives CDR1 ENHRY, CDR2 SYGVKD. V was cut by 6 bases and J by 5 bases, with 16 bases left in between. CDR3 length: 15 residues. The clonotype was recovered from a girl aged 10-17 years in good health and CMV-seropositive. Material: PBMCs. The rearrangement uses TRBV10-3 and TRBJ2-2, with D tentatively TRBD2 (6 bases). This CDR3 reads CAIRGGPLGTGELFF. The DNA for the CDR3 is TGTGCCATCAGGGGAGGACCCCTTGGGACCGGGGAGCTGTTTTTT.